The 26 T cell receptor beta chains below come from one sample, sequenced in a study of blood T cell repertoires in COVID-19. The table came from immunoSEQ multiplex PCR; TCRdb's copy has only in-frame clones and leaves some out. There are 150,000 to 200,000 clones in the sample; about 82% occur only once, and about 7% lies in the top ten. Source material: peripheral blood. Receptor source: a man in his fifties or sixties with active or convalescent COVID-19.

In the case of this clone: The DNA is omitted, as the CDR3 cannot be located on it reliably, and the CDR3 follows TCRdb's listing. The rearrangement joins TRBV19 to TRBJ2-3; the table's D call of TRBD1 was not tested on the DNA. The CDR3 is 17 residues long, ends included. The germline gives CDR1 LNHDA, CDR2 SQIVND (reference sequence). The CDR3 sequence is CAITGTGGNFGPDTQYF.

The J gene is TRBJ2-3, the V gene TRBV9; TRBD2 matches 13 bases. The CDR3 sequence is 15 residues long. After removal of 3 bases from V and 5 bases from J, the junction contained 3 bases not matched to a gene. Germline-derived CDR1 and CDR2 are SGDLS and YYNGEE. The CDR3 coding sequence is TGTGCCAGCAGCGCAACTAGCGGGAGGGAAGATACGCAGTATTTT. Translation: CASSATSGREDTQYF.

The V call is TRBV6-2 or TRBV6-3, the J call TRBJ1-2; D call uncertain. CDR1 MNHEY and CDR2 SVGEGT come from the germline V gene. V was cut by 5 bases and J by 7 bases, with 11 bases left in between. CDR3 length equals 12 residues. CDR3 residues: CASSDNTGGYTF. The CDR3 nucleotides are TGTGCCAGCAGTGACAACACTGGTGGCTACACCTTC.

This clone was seen more than once but under ten times. CDR3 region: CATSDAGRGLGETQYF. CDR3 DNA sequence: TGTGCCACCAGTGATGCGGGACGCGGACTGGGGGAGACCCAGTACTTC. The chain uses TRBV24-1 and TRBJ2-5; weak D call: TRBD2 (6 bases). Germline V lookup: CDR1 KGHDR, CDR2 SFDVKD. The V end was cut by 3 bases, the J end by 5 bases, with 18 bases between. The CDR3 length is 16 residues.

This clone has a handful of counts. This chain uses TRBV4-3 with TRBJ2-7; 10 nucleotides align to TRBD2. V lost 0 bases, J lost 6 bases, and 5 bases stayed unmatched. The CDR3 sequence is 15 residues long. Per the germline V gene, CDR1 is LGHNA and CDR2 is YSLEER. The CDR3 DNA reads TGCGCCAGCAGCCAAGACGAGCGGGAGGGCCGCGAGCAGTACTTC. Translation: CASSQDEREGREQYF.

V is TRBV6-4 and J is TRBJ2-3; TRBD2 agrees at 8 bases. The germline V gene encodes CDR1 MRHNA and CDR2 SNTAGT. This CDR3 has 15 residues. V dropped 8 bases and J dropped 1; count of bases not matched to a gene: 8. The CDR3 protein is CASGPSGSGTDTQYF. The CDR3 bases are TGTGCCAGCGGGCCTAGCGGGTCCGGCACAGATACGCAGTATTTT.

J is TRBJ2-1 and V is TRBV18, with a tentative D call TRBD2 (7 bases). V was clipped by 3 bases and J by 1 base, with 16 bases between them. The CDR3 runs to 17 residues. CDR1 and CDR2 from the germline V gene are KGHSH and LQKENI. DNA of the CDR3: TGTGCCAGCTCACCTGTAAGGGGGGGCGGTTCCTACAATGAGCAGTTCTTC. It yields the protein CASSPVRGGGSYNEQFF.

The chain links TRBV18 to TRBJ2-5; D unclear. The germline V and J ends were trimmed by 0 bases and 2 bases, with 4 bases remaining between them. Germline-derived CDR1 and CDR2 are KGHSH and LQKENI. This CDR3 has 13 amino acids. CDR3 region: CASSPPPQETQYF. The CDR3 nucleotides read TGTGCCAGCTCACCACCTCCGCAAGAGACCCAGTACTTC. Full variable domain (rest looked up from reference TRBV18 and TRBJ2-5): NAGVMQNPRHLVRRRGQEARLRCSPMKGHSHVYWYRQLPEEGLKFMVYLQKENIIDESGMPKERFSAEFPKEGPSILRIQQVVRGDSAAYFCASSPPPQETQYFGPGTRLLVL.

The chain combines TRBV15 with TRBJ2-1, with D possibly TRBD1 on 6 matching bases. The CDR3 is 16 amino acids. CDR1 is LNHNV and CDR2 is YYDKDF in the germline V gene (reference sequence). The V gene lost 4 bases and the J gene lost 5 bases, with 18 bases spanning the gap. CDR3 nucleotides: TGTGCCACCAGCATCACAGGGACCCCCGGCGACAATGAGCAGTTCTTC. Protein: CATSITGTPGDNEQFF.

The genes are TRBV7-9 and TRBJ2-3; TRBD2 matches 8 bases. V trimming: 4 bases; J trimming: 2 bases; junction bases outside the gene matches: 11. The CDR3 spans 17 residues. CDR1 SEHNR and CDR2 FQNEAQ come from the germline V gene (reference sequence). The CDR3 DNA reads TGTGCCAGCAGCTCCCAAAAGGCGGGGGGAATCACAGATACGCAGTATTTT. Protein product: CASSSQKAGGITDTQYF. Variable domain in full (rest from reference TRBV7-9 and TRBJ2-3): DTGVSQNPRHKITKRGQNVTFRCDPISEHNRLYWYRQTLGQGPEFLTYFQNEAQLEKSRLLSDRFSAERPKGSFSTLEIQRTEQGDSAMYLCASSSQKAGGITDTQYFGPGTRLTVL.

This chain uses TRBV5-4 with TRBJ2-7; D remains unclear. The CDR3 has 12 amino acids. Looked up from germline, CDR1 is SGHNT and CDR2 is YYREEE (reference sequence). Between the trimmed V and J ends, which lost 0 bases and 4 bases, there was a span of 5 bases. CDR3 DNA: TGTGCCAGCAGCTTGGTCGGGTACGAGCAGTACTTC. Translation gives CASSLVGYEQYF.

The V and J genes are TRBV7-8 and TRBJ1-1; D is unresolved. With 3 bases removed from V and 4 bases from J, the gap between germline ends came to 12 bases. From germline, CDR1 is SGHVS and CDR2 FQNEAQ. The CDR3 is 14 residues long. The CDR3 reads CASSLGGEGTEAFF. As DNA, the CDR3 is TGTGCCAGCAGCTTGGGAGGAGAAGGCACTGAAGCTTTCTTT.

There are a few counts of this clone. The chain employs TRBV28 and TRBJ1-1; 7 bases map to TRBD1. The CDR3 runs to 15 residues. V trimming: 2 bases; J trimming: 4 bases; junction bases outside the gene matches: 7. CDR1 MDHEN and CDR2 SYDVKM come from the germline V gene. CDR3 in amino acids: CASSLVRQGPTEAFF. CDR3 nucleotide sequence: TGTGCCAGCAGTTTAGTGCGACAGGGACCCACTGAAGCTTTCTTT.

J is TRBJ2-2 and V is TRBV9, with D hard to call. The germline CDR1 and CDR2 sequences are SGDLS and YYNGEE. The CDR3 spans 16 residues. V gave up 2 bases and J gave up 1 base, with 12 bases separating them. The CDR3: CASSVLSRVNTGELFF. DNA of the CDR3: TGTGCCAGCAGCGTTCTCTCGAGAGTGAACACCGGGGAGCTGTTTTTT.

J is TRBJ1-2 and V is TRBV6-6; the match to TRBD1 covers 8 bases. The CDR3 totals 19 residues. Germline trimming cut 6 bases from V and 1 base from J; bases unmatched to any gene: 19. The germline gives CDR1 MNHNY, CDR2 SVGAGI (reference sequence). CDR3 residues: CASSSGPSTWTGLNYGYTF. DNA of the CDR3: TGTGCCAGCAGCTCAGGTCCGAGTACGTGGACAGGGCTTAACTATGGCTACACCTTC.

This chain uses TRBV28 with TRBJ1-6; a weak D match, TRBD1 (5 bases). CDR1 MDHEN and CDR2 SYDVKM come from the germline V gene. V lost 5 bases to trimming and J lost 10 bases, with 15 bases between them. CDR3 length: 14 residues. The CDR3 DNA reads as TGTGCCAGCAGTACTCAGGGCGGGGAGTCACCCCTCCACTTT. Its protein is CASSTQGGESPLHF. Variable domain in full (rest from reference TRBV28 and TRBJ1-6): DVKVTQSSRYLVKRTGEKVFLECVQDMDHENMFWYRQDPGLGLRLIYFSYDVKMKEKGDIPEGYSVSREKKERFSLILESASTNQTSMYLCASSTQGGESPLHFGNGTRLTVT.

This chain links TRBV18 with TRBJ1-3, with 9 bases identical to TRBD1. J lost 2 bases, V lost 4 bases, and 0 bases had no gene match. Germline lookup yields CDR1 KGHSH and CDR2 LQKENI. The CDR3 runs 14 residues. This CDR3 is CASSRDRAGNTIYF. CDR3 bases: TGTGCCAGCTCACGGGACAGGGCTGGAAACACCATATATTTT.

This chain joins TRBV4-2 and TRBJ2-5; 9 positions match TRBD2. Germline V gene sequence: CDR1 LGHNA, CDR2 YNFKEQ. The CDR3 runs to 15 residues. V lost 2 bases, J lost 4 bases, and 5 bases stayed unmatched. For the CDR3, the DNA is TGTGCCAGCAGCCAACTAGCGGGATCTAGAGAGACCCAGTACTTC. Translation gives CASSQLAGSRETQYF.

This chain joins TRBV29-1 and TRBJ1-5, with a tentative D call TRBD1 (5 bases). Trimming shortened V by 3 bases and J by 11 bases, and 14 bases separated the two germline ends. This CDR3 has 12 amino acids. CDR1 SQVTM and CDR2 ANQGSEA come from the germline V gene. CDR3 in amino acids: CSVDGQGGTQHF. CDR3 sequence (DNA): TGCAGCGTTGATGGGCAGGGCGGTACCCAGCATTTT.

The rearrangement links TRBV4-3 to TRBJ2-7; TRBD1 matches at 9 bases. Germline lookup yields CDR1 LGHNA and CDR2 YSLEER. Losses at the gene ends were 1 base for V and 8 bases for J; bases not matched to a gene: 3. The CDR3 length is 13 residues. This CDR3 reads CASSQGYRGQQYF. CDR3 DNA sequence: TGCGCCAGCAGCCAAGGATACAGGGGGCAGCAGTACTTC.

On this clone itself: This sample includes further DNA sequences coding for the same CDR3. The CDR3 nucleotides are TGTGCCAGCTCACCCTTGGGACAGGGGAACTATGGCTACACCTTC. Amino acid sequence: CASSPLGQGNYGYTF. The rearrangement uses TRBV18 and TRBJ1-2; 10 nucleotides agree with TRBD1. V was pared by 3 bases and J by 2 bases, with 3 bases of the junction left unmatched. From germline, CDR1 is KGHSH and CDR2 LQKENI. The CDR3 loop spans 15 amino acids.

The J gene is TRBJ2-1, the V gene TRBV7-8; 9 bases map to TRBD2. CDR1 and CDR2 (germline): SGHVS, FQNEAQ. The CDR3 consists of 14 residues. V shed 2 bases and J 7 bases; nucleotides not matched to a gene: 3. The DNA of the CDR3 is TGTGCCAGCAGCTTACTTAGCGGGAGAAATGAGCAGTTCTTC. Translating gives CASSLLSGRNEQFF.

This clone was seen only once. The chain combines TRBV5-1 with TRBJ1-5; TRBD1 agrees at 7 bases. Germline V gene data show CDR1 as SGHRS and CDR2 as YFSETQ. The junction had 6 bases not matched to a gene; V was cut back by 5 bases and J by 7 bases. The CDR3 is 13 amino acids. CDR3 loop: CASRTGDGQPQHF. The CDR3 DNA is TGCGCCAGCAGAACAGGGGATGGCCAGCCCCAGCATTTT.

This clone appeared a few times. The J gene is TRBJ2-2, the V gene TRBV5-4, with D perhaps matching TRBD2 (6 bases). V was clipped by 4 bases and J by 4 bases, with 14 bases between them. Germline lookup yields CDR1 SGHNT and CDR2 YYREEE (reference sequence). CDR3 size: 15 residues. For the CDR3, the DNA is TGTGCCAGCAGCGGCGGGACCTCATCCACCGGGGAGCTGTTTTTT. It encodes CASSGGTSSTGELFF.

The V call is TRBV5-8, the J call TRBJ1-2; D is perhaps TRBD1 (6 bases). With 4 bases removed from V and 7 bases from J, the gap between germline ends came to 20 bases. The CDR3 runs to 15 residues. Germline CDR1 SGHTS, CDR2 YDEGEE. CDR3: CASSPYAHRDGGYTF. The CDR3 coding sequence is TGTGCCAGCAGCCCCTATGCCCACAGGGATGGTGGCTACACCTTC.

This chain connects TRBV7-9 to TRBJ2-2; tentative D call: TRBD1 (5 bases). Germline-derived CDR1 and CDR2 are SEHNR and FQNEAQ (reference sequence). The CDR3 has 14 residues. Between the trimmed V and J ends, which lost 5 bases and 0 bases, there was a span of 7 bases. In nucleotides, the CDR3 is TGTGCCAGCAGCAGACAGTCGAACACCGGGGAGCTGTTTTTT. This translates into CASSRQSNTGELFF.